The source of this TCR beta chain is a study of cytomegalovirus exposure and HLA in healthy donors. Study-level findings and limits: Later, an analysis found that common viral pathogens appeared to be linked with several of the most significant clusters. Later analysis showed TCR association rates varying by HLA locus, highest for DRB1 and lowest for HLA-C.

As regards this clone: Its antigen is as yet unknown.

J lost 6 bases, V lost 3 bases, and 7 bases had no gene match. This CDR3 region has 15 residues. Germline CDR1 reads SGHRS; CDR2 reads YFSETQ. In the PCR, 60 Vbeta and 13 Jbeta primers were used. The repertoire was sequenced with immunoSEQ multiplex PCR; TCRdb's copy has only in-frame clones and lacks some. The sample has around 180,000 clones, approximately 75% seen once; the top ten hold roughly 1.6%. The rearrangement joins TRBV5-1 to TRBJ2-1; 9 bases line up with TRBD2. Sequencing used PBMCs. The sequence was collected from a girl between 5 and 17 years old in good health and CMV-seronegative. CDR3: CASSSGAGGSNEQFF. The CDR3 coding sequence is TGCGCCAGCAGCTCGGGAGCGGGGGGTTCCAATGAGCAGTTCTTC.